This T cell receptor beta chain was obtained from a study of cytomegalovirus exposure and HLA in healthy donors. The PCR had 60 Vbeta and 13 Jbeta primers. The repertoire was sequenced with immunoSEQ multiplex PCR; TCRdb's copy has only in-frame clones and lacks some. The repertoire has 40,000 to 45,000 clones, 50% of them found once; the top ten carry around an eighth. The sample consisted of PBMCs. The receptor was isolated from a human donor in good health.

For the CDR3, the DNA is TGTGCCAGCAGCCAAGATATCCGGGGGGGGGCTGGAAACACCATATATTTT. The encoded protein is CASSQDIRGGAGNTIYF. This chain uses TRBV4-2 with TRBJ1-3, with D possibly TRBD1 on 5 matching bases. Deletions cut 0 bases from V and 2 bases from J, with 14 bases between. Germline assignment: CDR1 LGHNA and CDR2 YNFKEQ. CDR3 length equals 17 residues.